This TCR beta chain is from a study of blood T cell repertoires in COVID-19. The wider study: The United States, Italy and Spain provided the acute and convalescent COVID-19 samples. T cells, B-cell-depleted T cells, or PBMCs supplied cDNA or gDNA.

The CDR3 has 16 amino acids. Trimming removed 1 base from V and 3 bases from J, with 12 bases in between. Germline-derived CDR1 and CDR2 are SGHNT and YENEEA. With respect to this clone: This sample also contains other DNA sequences that code for the same CDR3.

Per the authors' pipeline: Estimation of nucleated cell counts relied on the amplification of reference gene primers. TCRdb keeps only in-frame clones here, not all; method: immunoSEQ multiplex PCR. D and trimming come from the DNA, and the V and J calls and clone size come from that table. Of about 250,000 clones listed, 75% to 85% were seen once; the top ten hold roughly 4.7%. V gene TRBV11-3 combines with J gene TRBJ2-2; possibly TRBD1 for D (6 bases). The sequence came from a woman aged 70-85 years with acute or convalescent COVID-19. Sequenced: peripheral blood. DNA of the CDR3: TGTGCCAGCAGCTTAGTGGGTCAGGGGTACACCGGGGAGCTGTTTTTT. It codes for CASSLVGQGYTGELFF. The full variable domain, with the rest looked up from reference TRBV11-3 and TRBJ2-2, is EAGVVQSPRYKIIEKKQPVAFWCNPISGHNTLYWYLQNLGQGPELLIRYENEEAVDDSQLPKDRFSAERLKGVDSTLKIQPAELGDSAVYLCASSLVGQGYTGELFFGEGSRLTVL.